The present TCR beta chain was sequenced within a study of blood T cell repertoires in COVID-19 (dated by TCRdb to 2019 to 2021). Concerning the study at large: The collaborator samples originated in the United States, Italy and Spain and spanned the acute and convalescent phases of COVID-19. The dataset comprised deeply sampled blood TCRbeta repertoires from subjects exposed to, actively infected with, or recovered from COVID-19. The sample metadata nearly always contained a de-identified subject ID, COVID-19 status, age in years and sex. The repertoires were released in a freely available public database meant as a resource for research on the immune response to SARS-CoV-2. Samples were obtained from the ongoing ImmuneRACE study (first 160 participants) and from about 1,300 subjects provided by 6 global collaborators. The prospective study material was composed of cDNA or gDNA derived from T cells, B-cell-depleted T cells, or PBMCs. HLA class I and class II types, where available, came from metadata supplied by the sample provider rather than from assay-based typing. Study-wide findings and limitations: The amount of clinical and demographic metadata varied by source and participant and was provided uncurated.

The cysteine opens and the phenylalanine closes a CDR3 of 14 amino acids. Of all the DNA, just the CDR3 is kept, 42 bases in frame from base 1. V lost 8 bases and J lost 8 bases, and the count of bases not matched to a germline gene is 8. Looking up the germline V gene yields CDR1 MDHEN and CDR2 SYDVKM. This clone was seen more than once but under ten times. Its target antigen remains unknown. Base qualities were left out, and no much larger clone turns up one base away. TCRbeta CDR3 regions were amplified from genomic DNA by means of the immunoSEQ Assay, a bias-controlled multiplex PCR. The study's processing was this. Nucleated cell counts per sample were estimated from amplification of reference gene primers within the assay. To quantify the absolute abundance of each unique TCRbeta CDR3 rearrangement, sequence reads were collapsed and filtered. For each sample, productive Simpson clonality was calculated as the square root of Simpson's diversity index across productive rearrangements. The table was pulled from immuneACCESS by TCRdb, which kept in-frame rearrangements only. Such tables lose some clones; where checked, under half of the loss comes from unresolved V genes, and the rest has no known cause. V and J calls and clone size come straight from that table; D and trimming were deduced from the DNA. The sample includes about 220,000 clones, with approximately 84% observed a single time. Roughly 15% of the sample is held by the ten biggest clonotypes.

Participants in the prospective study were aged roughly 18 to 90 years, lived in about two dozen United States geographic areas, and enrolled through a virtual design. To assign participants to cohorts, the prospective study relied on clinical history that participants themselves reported in a screening survey and a study questionnaire. Recovered participants in ImmuneRACE Cohort 3 were defined by two consecutive negative NP/OP PCR tests, clearance by a healthcare professional, or resolution of symptoms. In the prospective study, mobile phlebotomists collected whole blood, serum and a nasopharyngeal or oropharyngeal swab from each participant. Over a 2-month period, participants in the prospective study had the option of providing additional blood draws and questionnaires. Before DNA extraction, prospective study blood samples were shipped either frozen or at room temperature.

The TCR was taken from a man between 35 and 55 years old who had recovered from COVID-19. The chain uses TRBV28 and TRBJ2-1; 11 nucleotides in the junction match TRBD2. What was sequenced was PBMCs or T cells enriched from blood (not recorded which). This receptor has the CDR3 CASQTSGSRDEQFF. The sequenced DNA is TGTGCCAGCCAAACTAGCGGGAGTAGGGATGAGCAGTTCTTC.